This record looks at one T cell receptor (beta chain) sequence and its context. The specificity of this receptor is unknown. Base qualities were left out, and no much larger clone turns up one base away. Libraries came from the immunoSEQ multiplex PCR assay. Sourced from immuneACCESS, this table was stored by TCRdb with only in-frame sequences that have V and J called. A share of the clones is absent; for the studies checked, an unresolved V gene accounts for under half, and the remainder has no known explanation. The sample records roughly 24,000 clones, around nine tenths of which are singletons. Under 1.1% of the sample is taken by the ten largest. The sample originates from a study of T cell changes during pregnancy in multiple sclerosis (dated 2019 in TCRdb). As for the study more broadly: The study examined how the T cell repertoire changed over the course of pregnancy in women with multiple sclerosis.

Compared with germline, V lacks 0 bases and J lacks 2 bases; bases without a gene match: 6. The CDR3 sequence holds 18 residues, the cysteine and phenylalanine included. The CDR3 DNA has 54 bases and is translated from base 1. The germline V gene gives CDR1 as SGHTA and CDR2 as FQGTGA. This receptor was obtained from a female donor in good health, enrolled as a control in a pregnancy study. Sequences were derived from CD4+ T cells from peripheral blood mononuclear cells, sampled in the second trimester of pregnancy. The V and J genes are TRBV7-3 and TRBJ2-1; TRBD2 lines up with 11 middle nucleotides. The nucleotides are TGTGCCAGCAGCTTAACTCCCACGACTAGCGGGACCTACAATGAGCAGTTCTTC. This encodes CASSLTPTTSGTYNEQFF.